The 21 T cell receptor beta chains listed next were all sequenced from one sample in a study of blood T cell repertoires in COVID-19. Generated by immunoSEQ multiplex PCR, the TCRdb table keeps only in-frame clones and is missing some. The sample yields just over 200,000 clones, less than 85% seen once. Input material: peripheral blood. These receptors originate from a woman aged 70-85 years with acute or convalescent COVID-19.

The chain carries TRBV28 and TRBJ1-2; a possible D gene is TRBD1 (6 bases). The germline V and J ends were trimmed by 1 base and 2 bases, with 8 bases remaining between them. The CDR3 length is 14 residues. Germline V gene sequence: CDR1 MDHEN, CDR2 SYDVKM. For the CDR3, the DNA is TGTGCCAGCAGTTTATCAGGGGTCAACTATGGCTACACCTTC. This encodes CASSLSGVNYGYTF.

The gene calls are TRBV6-5 and TRBJ2-2, with 9 bases fitting TRBD1. Trimming took 8 bases from V and 1 from J; bases not matched to a gene: 5. The length of the CDR3 is 15 residues. Germline V gives CDR1 MNHEY, CDR2 SVGAGI. This CDR3 reads CASGPGQGNTGELFF. CDR3 coding DNA: TGTGCCAGCGGGCCGGGACAGGGGAACACCGGGGAGCTGTTTTTT.

As concerns this clone: The DNA is omitted, as the CDR3 cannot be located on it reliably, and the CDR3 follows TCRdb's listing. The chain combines TRBV27 with TRBJ2-7; TRBD2 is the table's D call, not checked against the DNA. Germline V gene lookup returns CDR1 MNHEY and CDR2 SMNVEV (reference sequence). Termini included, the CDR3 measures 13 amino acids. The CDR3 region is CASKFLSWEEQYF.

The genes are TRBV6-4 and TRBJ2-3; TRBD1 matches at 8 bases. V lost 6 bases to trimming and J lost 9 bases; unmatched junction nucleotides: 11. The length of the CDR3 is 14 residues. Germline loops: CDR1 MRHNA, CDR2 SNTAGT. CDR3 region: CASSPDRVSQTQYF. CDR3 nucleotide sequence: TGTGCCAGCAGCCCGGACAGGGTGTCTCAGACGCAGTATTTT.

This clone has just a few counts. The chain combines TRBV19 with TRBJ2-3; 7 bases agree with TRBD1. Germline values: CDR1 LNHDA, CDR2 SQIVND (reference sequence). J was trimmed by 0 bases and V by 5 bases; bases with no gene match: 8. CDR3 length: 16 residues. The CDR3 coding sequence is TGTGCCAGTAGTGGGGACAGTACACCAAGCACAGATACGCAGTATTTT. It codes for CASSGDSTPSTDTQYF.

The chain has TRBV27 and TRBJ2-7; 9 bases map to TRBD1. The CDR3 has 14 amino acids. V lost 7 bases and J lost 4; bases outside the gene matches: 8. Per the germline V gene, CDR1 is MNHEY and CDR2 is SMNVEV (reference sequence). DNA for the CDR3: TGTGCCAGCACCCCCCGGACAGGGGTTTACGAGCAGTACTTC. Its translation: CASTPRTGVYEQYF.

This clone appeared once. The V and J genes are TRBV19 and TRBJ1-1; tentative D call: TRBD1 (5 bases). This CDR3 has 14 amino acids. The V end was cut by 4 bases, the J end by 1 base, with 10 bases between. Per germline, CDR1 LNHDA and CDR2 SQIVND (reference sequence). The CDR3, as DNA: TGTGCCAGTAGTAAAACAACAGGGAACACTGAAGCTTTCTTT. Residues: CASSKTTGNTEAFF.

V usage is TRBV28 and J usage is TRBJ1-2, with D unresolved. Per germline, CDR1 MDHEN and CDR2 SYDVKM. Trimming stripped 8 bases from V and 4 bases from J, with 14 bases between. The length of the CDR3 is 13 residues. Written as DNA, the CDR3 is TGTGCCAGCGCGCACCGGGGTCGCTATGGCTACACCTTC. Translation: CASAHRGRYGYTF.

The V call is TRBV28, the J call TRBJ1-2, with D possibly matching TRBD1 (6 bases). CDR3 length equals 14 residues. Germline-derived CDR1 and CDR2 are MDHEN and SYDVKM. The V end lost 2 bases, the J end lost 4 bases, and 11 bases lay between the germline ends. The CDR3 spells CASSLADRVYGYTF. DNA of the CDR3: TGTGCCAGCAGTTTAGCGGACAGAGTCTATGGCTACACCTTC.

V gene TRBV20-1 combines with J gene TRBJ2-7; D is perhaps TRBD1 (6 bases). Trimming removed 7 bases from V and 2 bases from J, with 9 bases in between. The CDR3 has 11 residues. Germline V CDR1 and CDR2: DFQATT, SNEGSKA (reference sequence). Here the CDR3 reads CSVHRAYEQYF. Here the CDR3 DNA reads TGCAGTGTCCACAGGGCCTACGAGCAGTACTTC.

The chain recombines TRBV6-1 with TRBJ1-4; D is perhaps TRBD1 (6 bases). Between the trimmed V and J ends, which lost 1 base and 7 bases, there was a span of 16 bases. This CDR3 region has 16 residues. CDR1 is MNHNS and CDR2 is SASEGT in the germline V gene. The CDR3 is CASSEDPTGPSEKLFF. In nucleotides, the CDR3 is TGTGCCAGCAGTGAAGACCCTACAGGGCCTAGTGAAAAACTGTTTTTT.

The chain joins TRBV29-1 to TRBJ1-4; TRBD1 is a possible D gene (5 bases). Trimming removed 6 bases at V and 7 bases at J, with 15 bases between. CDR1 SQVTM and CDR2 ANQGSEA come from the germline V gene. This CDR3 contains 13 residues. Here the CDR3 DNA reads TGCAGCGTCCCCGCAGGACAAGGTGAAAAACTGTTTTTT. It encodes CSVPAGQGEKLFF.

This chain connects TRBV27 to TRBJ1-1; D ambiguous. The CDR3 loop spans 12 amino acids. Germline CDR1 and CDR2: MNHEY and SMNVEV (reference sequence). The V end was cut by 4 bases, the J end by 4 bases, with 7 bases between. In DNA, the CDR3 is TGTGCCAGCAGTTCAGGCCTCACTGAAGCTTTCTTT. As protein: CASSSGLTEAFF.

This clone was recorded once. The chain uses TRBV5-6 and TRBJ2-7, with D possibly matching TRBD1 (6 bases). Germline CDR1 is SGHDT and CDR2 is YYEEEE. Trimming stripped 0 bases from V and 0 bases from J, with 16 bases between. CDR3 length: 17 amino acids. CDR3 protein: CASSLGPGTLDSYEQYF. The CDR3, as DNA: TGTGCCAGCAGCTTGGGTCCCGGGACACTCGACTCCTACGAGCAGTACTTC.

The chain recombines TRBV28 with TRBJ2-3; D is possibly TRBD2 (5 bases). The V end lost 6 bases, the J end lost 5 bases, and 18 bases lay between the germline ends. Germline lookup yields CDR1 MDHEN and CDR2 SYDVKM. This CDR3 has 15 amino acids. The CDR3 reads CASRTTAVEGDTQYF. The CDR3 nucleotides are TGTGCCAGCAGGACAACAGCGGTAGAGGGAGATACGCAGTATTTT.

This rearrangement joins TRBV5-1 to TRBJ2-2, with 7 bases aligning to TRBD2. After removal of 0 bases from V and 6 bases from J, the junction contained 8 bases not matched to a gene. The length of the CDR3 is 16 residues. The germline gives CDR1 SGHRS, CDR2 YFSETQ. This CDR3 is CASSLGVRGGPGELFF. The CDR3 DNA follows: TGCGCCAGCAGCTTGGGGGTGCGGGGAGGGCCCGGGGAGCTGTTTTTT.

This clone was observed a single time. V usage is TRBV21-1 and J usage is TRBJ2-1; the table's D gene call, TRBD2, was not cross checked with the DNA. TRBV21-1 is noted as a pseudogene. The CDR3 contains 15 residues. The CDR3 region has the DNA TGTGCCAGCAGCAAACGGCTAGCGGGAGGGGGGGAGCAGTTCTTC. Residues: CASSKRLAGGGEQFF.

V is TRBV7-2 and J is TRBJ2-4; 9 bases map to TRBD2. The CDR3 length is 17 residues. Trimming removed 1 base from V and 3 bases from J; junction bases left unmatched: 7. Germline V gives CDR1 SGHTA, CDR2 FQGNSA. The chain's CDR3 is CASSLGSGSQNKNIQYF. In DNA, the CDR3 is TGTGCCAGCAGCTTAGGTAGCGGGAGCCAGAACAAAAACATTCAGTACTTC.

This clone was observed a handful of times. V usage is TRBV5-1 and J usage is TRBJ2-1; 7 bases are shared with TRBD2. The germline CDR1 and CDR2 sequences are SGHRS and YFSETQ. Unmatched junction bases numbered 7, after V lost 4 bases and J lost 3 bases. The CDR3 runs 15 residues. This CDR3 is CASSPTSEGYNEQFF. As DNA, the CDR3 is TGCGCCAGCAGCCCTACTAGCGAGGGCTACAATGAGCAGTTCTTC.

The chain recombines TRBV5-1 with TRBJ2-2; D is unresolved. Deletions cut 3 bases from V and 1 base from J, with 4 bases between. Germline V gives CDR1 SGHRS, CDR2 YFSETQ. This CDR3 has 13 residues. CDR3 sequence (DNA): TGCGCCAGCAGCTCGGGGAACACCGGGGAGCTGTTTTTT. As protein: CASSSGNTGELFF.

The rearrangement links TRBV7-9 to TRBJ1-3; no reliable D call. Between the trimmed V and J ends, which lost 1 base and 7 bases, there was a span of 11 bases. Germline V gene data show CDR1 as SEHNR and CDR2 as FQNEAQ (reference sequence). This CDR3 region has 14 residues. In DNA form, the CDR3 reads TGTGCCAGCAGCTTAGTGGGCACGGGGAACACCATATATTTT. Its translation: CASSLVGTGNTIYF.